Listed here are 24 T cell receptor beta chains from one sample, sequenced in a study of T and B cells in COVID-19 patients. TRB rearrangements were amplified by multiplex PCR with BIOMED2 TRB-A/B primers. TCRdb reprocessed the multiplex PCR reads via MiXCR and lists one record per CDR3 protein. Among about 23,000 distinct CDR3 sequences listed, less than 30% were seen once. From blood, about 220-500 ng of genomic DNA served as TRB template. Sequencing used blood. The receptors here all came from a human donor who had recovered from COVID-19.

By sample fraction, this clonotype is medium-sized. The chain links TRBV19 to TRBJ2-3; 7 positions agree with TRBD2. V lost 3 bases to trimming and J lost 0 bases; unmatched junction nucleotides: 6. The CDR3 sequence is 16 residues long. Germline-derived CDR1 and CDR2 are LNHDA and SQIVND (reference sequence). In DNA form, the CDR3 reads TGTGCCAGTAGTATGGGTGGCGGGGGTAGCACAGATACGCAGTATTTT. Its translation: CASSMGGGGSTDTQYF.

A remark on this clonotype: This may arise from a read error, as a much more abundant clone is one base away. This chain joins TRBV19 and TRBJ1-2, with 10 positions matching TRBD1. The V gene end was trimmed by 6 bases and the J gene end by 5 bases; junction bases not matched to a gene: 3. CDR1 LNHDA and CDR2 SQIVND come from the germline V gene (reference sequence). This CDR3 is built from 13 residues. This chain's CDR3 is CASRGTGEYGYTF. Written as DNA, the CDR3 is TGTGCCAGTAGAGGGACAGGGGAATATGGCTACACCTTC.

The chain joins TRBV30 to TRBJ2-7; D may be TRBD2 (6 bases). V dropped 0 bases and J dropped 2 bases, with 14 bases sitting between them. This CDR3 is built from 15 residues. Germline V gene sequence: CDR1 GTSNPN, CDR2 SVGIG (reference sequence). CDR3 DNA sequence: TGTGCCTGGAGTGTAGGGCGGGGTCCCACCTACGAGCAGTACTTC. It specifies CAWSVGRGPTYEQYF.

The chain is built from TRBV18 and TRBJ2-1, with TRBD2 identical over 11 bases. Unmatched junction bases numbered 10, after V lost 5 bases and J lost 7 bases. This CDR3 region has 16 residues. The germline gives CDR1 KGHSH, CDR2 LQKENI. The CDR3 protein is CASSSQSSGGFNEQFF. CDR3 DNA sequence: TGTGCCAGCTCATCACAATCTAGCGGGGGGTTTAATGAGCAGTTCTTC.

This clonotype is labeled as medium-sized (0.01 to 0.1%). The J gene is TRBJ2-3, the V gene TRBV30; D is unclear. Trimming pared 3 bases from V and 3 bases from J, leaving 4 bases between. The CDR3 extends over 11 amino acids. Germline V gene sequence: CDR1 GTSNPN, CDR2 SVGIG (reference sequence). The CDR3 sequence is CAWRRTDTQYF. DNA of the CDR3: TGTGCCTGGAGGAGGACAGATACGCAGTATTTT.

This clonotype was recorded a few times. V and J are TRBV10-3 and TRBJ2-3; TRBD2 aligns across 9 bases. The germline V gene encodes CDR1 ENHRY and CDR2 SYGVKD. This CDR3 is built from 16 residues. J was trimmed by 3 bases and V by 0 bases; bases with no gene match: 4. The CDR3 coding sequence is TGTGCCATCAGTGAGTCAGGACTAGCGTTGACAGATACGCAGTATTTT. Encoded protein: CAISESGLALTDTQYF.

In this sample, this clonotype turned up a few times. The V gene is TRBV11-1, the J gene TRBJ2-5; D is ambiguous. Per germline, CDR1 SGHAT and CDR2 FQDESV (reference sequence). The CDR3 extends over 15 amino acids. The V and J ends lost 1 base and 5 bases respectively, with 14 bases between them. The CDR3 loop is CASSLDGRVVETQYF. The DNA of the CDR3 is TGTGCCAGCAGCTTAGATGGACGGGTAGTCGAGACCCAGTACTTC.

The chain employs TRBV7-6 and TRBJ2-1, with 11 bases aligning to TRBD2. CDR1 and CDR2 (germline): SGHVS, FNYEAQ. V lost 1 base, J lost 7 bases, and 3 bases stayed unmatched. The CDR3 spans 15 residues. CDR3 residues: CASSLGSSGGNEQFF. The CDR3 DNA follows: TGTGCCAGCAGCTTAGGTTCTAGCGGGGGGAATGAGCAGTTCTTC.

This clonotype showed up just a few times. This CDR3 reads CASSRQGLNTEAFF. The CDR3, as DNA: TGTGCCAGTAGTAGACAGGGACTGAACACTGAAGCTTTCTTT. V is TRBV19 and J is TRBJ1-1; 7 nucleotides align to TRBD1. The J segment lost 0 bases and the V segment lost 4 bases, leaving 2 bases of the junction unmatched. CDR3 length: 14 amino acids. Germline V gene sequence: CDR1 LNHDA, CDR2 SQIVND (reference sequence).

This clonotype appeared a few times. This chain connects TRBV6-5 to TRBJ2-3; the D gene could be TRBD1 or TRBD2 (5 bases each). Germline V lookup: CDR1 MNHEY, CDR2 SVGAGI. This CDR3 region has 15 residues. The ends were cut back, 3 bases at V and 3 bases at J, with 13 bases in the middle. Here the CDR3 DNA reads TGTGCCAGCAGTTATGGGACCCTGGTTACAGATACGCAGTATTTT. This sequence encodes CASSYGTLVTDTQYF.

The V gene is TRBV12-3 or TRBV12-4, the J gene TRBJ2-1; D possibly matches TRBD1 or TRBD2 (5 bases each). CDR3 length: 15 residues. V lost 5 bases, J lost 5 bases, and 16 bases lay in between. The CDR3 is CASSPGTGRHNEQFF. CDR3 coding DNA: TGTGCCAGCAGTCCCGGGACCGGACGACACAATGAGCAGTTCTTC.

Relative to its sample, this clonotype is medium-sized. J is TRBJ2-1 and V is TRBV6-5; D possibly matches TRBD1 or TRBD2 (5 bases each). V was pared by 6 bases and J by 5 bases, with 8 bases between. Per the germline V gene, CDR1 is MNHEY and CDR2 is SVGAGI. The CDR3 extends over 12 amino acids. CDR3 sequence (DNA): TGTGCCAGCAGCCGAGGGGACAATGAGCAGTTCTTC. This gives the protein CASSRGDNEQFF.

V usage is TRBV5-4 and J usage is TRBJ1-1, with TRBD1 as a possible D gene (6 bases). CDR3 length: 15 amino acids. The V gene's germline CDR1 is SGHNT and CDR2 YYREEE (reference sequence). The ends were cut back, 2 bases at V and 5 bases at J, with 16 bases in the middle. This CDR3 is CASSFTTGAKTEAFF. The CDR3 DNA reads TGTGCCAGCAGCTTCACGACGGGGGCCAAAACTGAAGCTTTCTTT.

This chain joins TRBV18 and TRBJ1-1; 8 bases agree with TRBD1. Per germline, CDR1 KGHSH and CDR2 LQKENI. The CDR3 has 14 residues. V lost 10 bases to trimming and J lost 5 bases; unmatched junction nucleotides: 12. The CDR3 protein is CATTGGVSRTEAFF. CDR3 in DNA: TGTGCCACCACAGGGGGAGTTAGCAGGACTGAAGCTTTCTTT.

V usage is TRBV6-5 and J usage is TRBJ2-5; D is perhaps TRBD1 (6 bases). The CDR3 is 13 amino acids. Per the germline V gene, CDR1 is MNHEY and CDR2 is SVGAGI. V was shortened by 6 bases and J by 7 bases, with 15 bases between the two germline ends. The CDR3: CASSYRVYGTQYF. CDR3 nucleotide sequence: TGTGCCAGCAGCTACAGGGTGTACGGGACCCAGTACTTC.

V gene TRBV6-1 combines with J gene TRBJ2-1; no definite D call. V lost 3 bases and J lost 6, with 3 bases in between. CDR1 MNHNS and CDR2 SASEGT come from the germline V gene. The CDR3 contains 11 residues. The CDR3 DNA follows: TGTGCCAGCAGTGATCGCAATGAGCAGTTCTTC. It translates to CASSDRNEQFF.

DNA of the CDR3: TGTGCCAGCAGTCCCAGGTTGAACTATGGCTACACCTTC. As protein: CASSPRLNYGYTF. The gene calls are TRBV6-5 and TRBJ1-2; D is ambiguous. From germline, CDR1 is MNHEY and CDR2 SVGAGI. V dropped 5 bases and J dropped 2 bases, with 9 bases sitting between them. The CDR3 runs 13 residues.

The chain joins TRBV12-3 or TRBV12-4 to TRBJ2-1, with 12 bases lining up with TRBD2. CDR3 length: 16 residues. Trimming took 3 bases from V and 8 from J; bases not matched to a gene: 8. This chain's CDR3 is CASSFFLAGGLDEQFF. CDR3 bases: TGTGCCAGCAGTTTTTTTCTAGCGGGGGGGCTCGATGAGCAGTTCTTC.

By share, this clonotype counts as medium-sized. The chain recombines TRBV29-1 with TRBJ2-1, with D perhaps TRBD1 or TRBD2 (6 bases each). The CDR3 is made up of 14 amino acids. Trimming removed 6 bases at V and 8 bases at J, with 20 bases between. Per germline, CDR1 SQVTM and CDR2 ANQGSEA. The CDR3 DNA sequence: TGCAGCGTCGATGTTGGTGGGGGGCTGGATGAGCAGTTCTTC. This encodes CSVDVGGGLDEQFF.

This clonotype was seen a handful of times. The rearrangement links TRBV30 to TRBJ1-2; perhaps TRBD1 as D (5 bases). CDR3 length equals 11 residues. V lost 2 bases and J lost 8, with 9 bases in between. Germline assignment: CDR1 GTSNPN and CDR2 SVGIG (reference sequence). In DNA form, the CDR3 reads TGTGCCTGGAGTTTGGGACGAGGCTACACCTTC. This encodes CAWSLGRGYTF.

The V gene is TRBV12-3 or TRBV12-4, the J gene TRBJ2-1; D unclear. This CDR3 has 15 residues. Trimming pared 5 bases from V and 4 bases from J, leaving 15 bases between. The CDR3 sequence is CASSPRKEKYNEQFF. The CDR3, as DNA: TGTGCCAGCAGTCCCAGGAAGGAGAAATACAATGAGCAGTTCTTC.

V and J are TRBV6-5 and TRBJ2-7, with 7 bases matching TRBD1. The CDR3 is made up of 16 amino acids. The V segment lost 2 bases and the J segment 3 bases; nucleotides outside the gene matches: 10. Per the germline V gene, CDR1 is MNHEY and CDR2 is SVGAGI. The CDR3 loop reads CASSYGWTGLFYEQYF. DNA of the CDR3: TGTGCCAGCAGTTACGGGTGGACAGGCCTCTTCTACGAGCAGTACTTC.

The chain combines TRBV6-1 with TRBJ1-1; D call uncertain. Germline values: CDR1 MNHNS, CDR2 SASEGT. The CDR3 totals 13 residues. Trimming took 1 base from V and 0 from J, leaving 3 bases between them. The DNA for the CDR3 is TGTGCCAGCAGTGAAGGCGTGAACACTGAAGCTTTCTTT. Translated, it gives CASSEGVNTEAFF.

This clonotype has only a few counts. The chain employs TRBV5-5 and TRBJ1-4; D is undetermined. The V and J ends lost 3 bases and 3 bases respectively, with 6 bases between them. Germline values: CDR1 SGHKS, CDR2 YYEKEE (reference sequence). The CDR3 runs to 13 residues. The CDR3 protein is CASSSSPNEKLFF. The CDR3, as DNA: TGTGCCAGCAGCTCTTCCCCTAATGAAAAACTGTTTTTT. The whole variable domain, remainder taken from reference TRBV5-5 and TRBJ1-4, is DAGVTQSPTHLIKTRGQQVTLRCSPISGHKSVSWYQQVLGQGPQFIFQYYEKEERGRGNFPDRFSARQFPNYSSELNVNALLLGDSALYLCASSSSPNEKLFFGSGTQLSVL.